This T cell receptor (beta chain) comes out of a study of blood T cell repertoires in COVID-19. V lost 2 bases, J lost 0 bases, and 11 bases lay in between. Per germline, CDR1 MNHNY and CDR2 SVGAGI (reference sequence). The CDR3 is 16 amino acids. Sequencing was performed with immunoSEQ multiplex PCR; in TCRdb, only in-frame clones are kept and a portion is missing. Here the sample spans approximately 340,000 clones, about 87% being singletons. This clone has just a few counts. V is TRBV6-6 and J is TRBJ1-3; possibly TRBD1 for D (5 bases). The origin of this receptor is a man aged 25 to 45 with COVID-19, enrolled during active disease. Material: peripheral blood. CDR3 loop: CASSYRGQGSGNTIYF. Here the CDR3 DNA reads TGTGCCAGCAGTTACAGGGGTCAAGGCTCTGGAAACACCATATATTTT.